This T cell receptor (beta chain) was captured in a study of T cells after somatic rescue of genetic block. The CDR3 has 17 residues. Germline CDR1 SEHNR, CDR2 FQNEAQ (reference sequence). Trimming took 2 bases from V and 2 from J, leaving 18 bases between them. Clones were read by immunoSEQ multiplex PCR, and TCRdb kept only the in-frame ones, dropping some. The top ten hold 1.5% to 2% of the sample, which has some 90,000 clones, around 90% seen once. The clonotype was recovered from a woman aged 18-29 years. The V and J genes are TRBV7-9 and TRBJ2-5; the D gene is possibly TRBD2 (6 bases). The specimen was peripheral blood mononuclear cells (PBMCs). The CDR3 DNA reads as TGTGCCAGCAGCTTACGGGGAAAGGGGCTAGCGCAAGAGACCCAGTACTTC. Translating it yields CASSLRGKGLAQETQYF.